The sequence of this T cell receptor beta chain was determined in a study of T cell responses to AZD1222 COVID-19 vaccine. Broader study findings: Baseline seropositivity characterized only a handful of AZD1222 recipients. CD4 TCRs covered the whole spike, strongest at regions 160-218 and 743-854. Donors skewed white British and female; clonal diversity was possibly underestimated.

Turning to this clone: Its matching antigen is unknown.

The protocol was immunoSEQ multiplex PCR, while the TCRdb copy is restricted to in-frame clones and leaves out a portion. The sample contains about 140,000 clones, 80% to 90% of which appear only once. Looked up from germline, CDR1 is SGHTA and CDR2 is FQGNSA. J lost 2 bases, V lost 2 bases, and 5 bases had no gene match. The CDR3 spans 18 residues. The sample here was peripheral blood, taken on day 0 of AZD1222 vaccination. The chain has TRBV7-2 and TRBJ2-5, with TRBD2 identical over 16 bases. The source is an adult in good health. Here the CDR3 reads CASSLSGTSGGGQETQYF. Here the CDR3 DNA reads TGTGCCAGCAGCTTATCTGGGACTAGCGGGGGGGGACAAGAGACCCAGTACTTC.